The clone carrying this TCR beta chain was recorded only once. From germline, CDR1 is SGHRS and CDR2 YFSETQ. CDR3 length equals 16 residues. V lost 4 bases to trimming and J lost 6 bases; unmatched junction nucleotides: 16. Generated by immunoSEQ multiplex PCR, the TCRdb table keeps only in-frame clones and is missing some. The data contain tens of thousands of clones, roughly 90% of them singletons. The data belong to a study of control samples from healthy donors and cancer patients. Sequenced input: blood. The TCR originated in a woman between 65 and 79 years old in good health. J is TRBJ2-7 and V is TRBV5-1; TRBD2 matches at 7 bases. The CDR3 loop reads CASSLPLAGDRSEQYF. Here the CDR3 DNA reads TGCGCCAGCAGCCTCCCATTGGCGGGAGATCGATCCGAGCAGTACTTC. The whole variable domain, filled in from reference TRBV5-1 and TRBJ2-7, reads KAGVTQTPRYLIKTRGQQVTLSCSPISGHRSVSWYQQTPGQGLQFLFEYFSETQRNKGNFPGRFSGRQFSNSRSEMNVSTLELGDSALYLCASSLPLAGDRSEQYFGPGTRLTVT.